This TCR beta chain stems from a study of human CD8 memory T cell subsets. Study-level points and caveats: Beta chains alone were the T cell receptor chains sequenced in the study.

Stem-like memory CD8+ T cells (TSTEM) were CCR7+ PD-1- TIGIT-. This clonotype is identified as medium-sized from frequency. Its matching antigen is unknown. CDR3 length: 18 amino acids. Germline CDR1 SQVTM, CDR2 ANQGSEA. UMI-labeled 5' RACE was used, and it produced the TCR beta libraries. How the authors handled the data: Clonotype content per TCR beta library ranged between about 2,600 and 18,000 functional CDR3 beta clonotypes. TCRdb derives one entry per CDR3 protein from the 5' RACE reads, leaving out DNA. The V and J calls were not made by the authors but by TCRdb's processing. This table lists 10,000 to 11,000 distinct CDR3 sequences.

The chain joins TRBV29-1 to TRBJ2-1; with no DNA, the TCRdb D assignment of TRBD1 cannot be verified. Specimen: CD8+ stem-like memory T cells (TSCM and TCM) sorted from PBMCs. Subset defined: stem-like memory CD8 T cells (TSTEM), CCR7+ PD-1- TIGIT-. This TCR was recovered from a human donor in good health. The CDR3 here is CSVESFITGTESYNEQFF.